This T cell receptor beta chain originates from a study of blood T cell repertoires in COVID-19. Study details: Sources were T cells, B-cell-depleted T cells, or PBMCs; the material itself was cDNA or gDNA.

Those enrolled, adults aged roughly 18 to 89 years, came from roughly 23 US areas. Cohort 3 recovered donors had two negative PCRs, clearance, or symptom resolution. In the source study's methods: Researchers report that nucleated cell counts were estimated from reference gene primer amplification. Measured with immunoSEQ multiplex PCR; TCRdb has only the in-frame clones, and not every one. The D gene and trimming were derived from the DNA, and the V and J assignments and clone size from that table. The table shows approximately 300,000 clones, with nearly 90% occurring only once. Germline CDR1 is LNHDA and CDR2 is SQIVND (reference sequence). The CDR3 has 12 residues. The V and J ends lost 4 bases and 0 bases respectively, with 3 bases between them.

This chain uses TRBV19 with TRBJ1-2, with unresolved D. The sequencing sample was made of PBMCs or T cells enriched from blood (not recorded which). The sequence derives from a woman in her twenties or thirties who had recovered from COVID-19. CDR3 in amino acids: CASSNTNYGYTF. CDR3 in DNA: TGTGCCAGTAGTAATACTAACTATGGCTACACCTTC. The whole variable domain, filled in from reference TRBV19 and TRBJ1-2, reads DGGITQSPKYLFRKEGQNVTLSCEQNLNHDAMYWYRQDPGQGLRLIYYSQIVNDFQKGDIAEGYSVSREKKESFPLTVTSAQKNPTAFYLCASSNTNYGYTFGSGTRLTVV.